These 9 T cell receptor beta chains originate from one sample sequenced in a study of T-cell memory formation after mild COVID-19. TCRdb ran MiXCR on the 5' RACE reads and lists one entry per CDR3 protein. This sample carries 250,000 to 350,000 distinct CDR3 sequences, approximately 15% of them seen once, and the ten largest clones take 20% to 25%. The sequenced sample consisted of PBMCs or a T cell subset sorted from them (not recorded which). These TCRs come from a man aged 18 to 29 who had mild COVID-19 (a few samples of this study predate the infection). Cell type and time point are not known.

J is TRBJ2-3 and V is TRBV24-1, with a weak D call TRBD2 (6 bases). The CDR3 spans 14 residues. Germline CDR1 reads KGHDR; CDR2 reads SFDVKD. Trimming pared 4 bases from V and 4 bases from J, leaving 11 bases between. This CDR3 is CATSDPREADTQYF. CDR3 in DNA: TGTGCCACCAGTGACCCCAGGGAGGCAGATACGCAGTATTTT.

Only a few counts were recorded for this clonotype. The chain employs TRBV4-3 and TRBJ1-6, with D perhaps TRBD1 (6 bases). In germline, CDR1 is LGHNA, CDR2 YSLEER. The CDR3 has 15 amino acids. V lost 9 bases, J lost 3 bases, and 15 bases lay in between. Written as DNA, the CDR3 is TGCGCCAGTAGATCCGGGACAAGCTATAATTCACCCCTCCACTTT. Amino acids: CASRSGTSYNSPLHF.

This clonotype was picked up a small number of times. The chain recombines TRBV12-3 or TRBV12-4 with TRBJ2-2; D is uncertain. Trimming removed 5 bases at V and 1 base at J, with 11 bases between. This CDR3 is 15 amino acids long. The CDR3 reads CASSPLQMNTGELFF. The CDR3, as DNA: TGTGCCAGCAGTCCACTACAGATGAACACCGGGGAGCTGTTTTTT.

This clonotype has only a few counts. This chain joins TRBV3-1 and TRBJ1-6; D remains ambiguous. The V gene's germline CDR1 is LGHDT and CDR2 YNNKEL (reference sequence). CDR3 length: 15 residues. V was shortened by 1 base and J by 5 bases, with 9 bases between the two germline ends. The CDR3 loop reads CASSQVNSDNSPLHF. The CDR3 DNA is TGTGCCAGCAGCCAAGTTAACAGTGATAATTCACCCCTCCACTTT.

The V and J genes are TRBV20-1 and TRBJ2-3, with 9 bases matching TRBD2. The CDR3 covers 17 residues. Germline assignment: CDR1 DFQATT and CDR2 SNEGSKA (reference sequence). V was clipped by 0 bases and J by 2 bases; unmatched bases: 9. In DNA form, the CDR3 reads TGCAGTGCTAGAGATGTGTCTAGCGGGGCGACCACAGATACGCAGTATTTT. Translation: CSARDVSSGATTDTQYF.

This sequence joins TRBV7-9 and TRBJ2-2, with D perhaps TRBD1 (5 bases). The CDR3 length is 17 residues. CDR1 is SEHNR and CDR2 is FQNEAQ in the germline V gene (reference sequence). V lost 5 bases and J lost 1, with 17 bases in between. CDR3 sequence reads: CASSLPSGNVNTGELFF. In DNA, the CDR3 is TGTGCCAGCAGCCTTCCGTCAGGGAATGTGAACACCGGGGAGCTGTTTTTT.

This clonotype has more than one count but fewer than ten. This chain connects TRBV7-6 to TRBJ1-4; 10 nucleotides agree with TRBD1. The CDR3 sequence is 14 residues long. The trim removed 4 bases at V and 5 bases at J, leaving 1 base unmatched. Germline CDR1 reads SGHVS; CDR2 reads FNYEAQ. CDR3 amino acids: CASSWTGGNEKLFF. In DNA form, the CDR3 reads TGTGCCAGCAGCTGGACAGGGGGAAATGAAAAACTGTTTTTT.

In its sample, this clonotype was seen a few times. The chain couples TRBV6-5 to TRBJ1-2, with D perhaps TRBD1 (6 bases). The CDR3 totals 15 residues. In germline, CDR1 is MNHEY, CDR2 SVGAGI. Trimming cost V 2 bases and J 3 bases, with 13 bases left between them. CDR3 sequence (DNA): TGTGCCAGCAGTTACGGAGGGGGAGGTTACTATGGCTACACCTTC. This translates into CASSYGGGGYYGYTF.

V usage is TRBV12-3 or TRBV12-4 and J usage is TRBJ1-5; D perhaps matches TRBD1 (5 bases). The CDR3 totals 16 residues. V lost 2 bases and J 2 bases, leaving 13 bases between the germline ends. CDR3 sequence: CASSLQGRYGNQPQHF. As DNA, the CDR3 is TGTGCCAGCAGTTTACAGGGAAGGTACGGCAATCAGCCCCAGCATTTT.